The source of this TCR beta chain is a study of shared clonotypes between healthy human individuals. General study points: An anticipated effect of sequencing depth on clonotype sharing among donors was recognized.

Unsorted PBMC DNA sequencing spanned ten immunoSEQ deep assay plates. TCRdb's table, derived via immunoSEQ multiplex PCR, lists solely in-frame clones and lacks some. The sample includes roughly 500,000 clones, approximately 78% of them seen just once. The table lists this clone with many counts. Its antigen is still unknown. Caucasian adults residing in Nashville, Tennessee made up all the donors. What was sequenced was PBMCs. The receptor's source is a woman aged 40 to 50 in good health. Some clones in this sample may be carry-over from other donors' samples.

The CDR3 region is CAGGQSSYEQYF. Here the CDR3 DNA reads TGTGCCGGCGGACAGAGCTCCTACGAGCAGTACTTC. J is TRBJ2-7 and V is TRBV28, with TRBD1 as a possible D gene (6 bases). Trimming took 11 bases from V and 0 from J, leaving 11 bases between them. Germline CDR1 and CDR2: MDHEN and SYDVKM. The CDR3 loop spans 12 amino acids.